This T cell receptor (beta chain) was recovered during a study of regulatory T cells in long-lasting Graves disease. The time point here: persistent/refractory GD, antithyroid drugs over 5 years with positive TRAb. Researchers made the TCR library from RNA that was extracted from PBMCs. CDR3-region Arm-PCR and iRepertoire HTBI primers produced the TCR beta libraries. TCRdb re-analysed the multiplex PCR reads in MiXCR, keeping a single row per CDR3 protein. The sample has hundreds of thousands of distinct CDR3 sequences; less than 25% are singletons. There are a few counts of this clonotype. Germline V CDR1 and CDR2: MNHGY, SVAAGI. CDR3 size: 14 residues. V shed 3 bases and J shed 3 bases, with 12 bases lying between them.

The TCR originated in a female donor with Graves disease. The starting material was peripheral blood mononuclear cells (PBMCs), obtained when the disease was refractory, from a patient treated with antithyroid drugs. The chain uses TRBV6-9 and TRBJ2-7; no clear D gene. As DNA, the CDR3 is TGTGCCAGCAGTTACCCAAATCGGTTCTACGAGCAGTACTTC. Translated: CASSYPNRFYEQYF.